This section outlines one T cell receptor (beta chain) sequence together with its context. Its specificity is unknown. The data derive from a study of T cell responses to AZD1222 COVID-19 vaccine. Study observations and caveats: Nearly half of unique spike-specific TCRs reportedly avoided B.1.351 and B.1.1.7 mutated regions. A rise in Spike-specific TCR breadth and depth followed two AZD1222 doses. Baseline seropositives among AZD1222 recipients totaled only five to seven. Regions 160-218 and 743-854 dominated among vaccine-associated CD4 TCRs spanning spike.

Using immunoSEQ multiplex PCR, the repertoire was profiled, and TCRdb retains in-frame clones only, with some absent. The data hold approximately 120,000 clones, with around nine tenths observed a single time. Per germline, CDR1 SGDLS and CDR2 YYNGEE. Trimming at V came to 4 bases and at J to 6 bases, leaving 14 bases not matched to a gene. The CDR3 is 16 residues long. This TCR derives from an adult in good health. The sequences come from peripheral blood, collected on day 0 of AZD1222 vaccination. The chain joins TRBV9 to TRBJ2-3; 7 positions agree with TRBD1. This CDR3 reads CASSTQNRGFGDTQYF. DNA of the CDR3: TGTGCCAGCAGCACCCAGAACAGGGGCTTCGGGGATACGCAGTATTTT.